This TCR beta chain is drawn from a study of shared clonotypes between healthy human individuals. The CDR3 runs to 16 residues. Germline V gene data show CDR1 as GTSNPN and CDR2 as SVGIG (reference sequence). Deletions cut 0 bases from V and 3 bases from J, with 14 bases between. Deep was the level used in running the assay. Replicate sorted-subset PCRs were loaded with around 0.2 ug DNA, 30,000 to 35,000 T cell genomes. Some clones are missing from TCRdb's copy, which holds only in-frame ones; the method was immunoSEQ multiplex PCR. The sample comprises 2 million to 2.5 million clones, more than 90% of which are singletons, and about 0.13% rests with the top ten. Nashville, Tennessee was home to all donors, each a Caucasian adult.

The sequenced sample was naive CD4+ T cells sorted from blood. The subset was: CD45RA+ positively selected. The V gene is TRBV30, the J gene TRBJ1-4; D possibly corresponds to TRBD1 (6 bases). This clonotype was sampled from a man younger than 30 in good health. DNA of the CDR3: TGTGCCTGGAGTGTACGGGCGGGGGCGGCTAATGAAAAACTGTTTTTT. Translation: CAWSVRAGAANEKLFF.